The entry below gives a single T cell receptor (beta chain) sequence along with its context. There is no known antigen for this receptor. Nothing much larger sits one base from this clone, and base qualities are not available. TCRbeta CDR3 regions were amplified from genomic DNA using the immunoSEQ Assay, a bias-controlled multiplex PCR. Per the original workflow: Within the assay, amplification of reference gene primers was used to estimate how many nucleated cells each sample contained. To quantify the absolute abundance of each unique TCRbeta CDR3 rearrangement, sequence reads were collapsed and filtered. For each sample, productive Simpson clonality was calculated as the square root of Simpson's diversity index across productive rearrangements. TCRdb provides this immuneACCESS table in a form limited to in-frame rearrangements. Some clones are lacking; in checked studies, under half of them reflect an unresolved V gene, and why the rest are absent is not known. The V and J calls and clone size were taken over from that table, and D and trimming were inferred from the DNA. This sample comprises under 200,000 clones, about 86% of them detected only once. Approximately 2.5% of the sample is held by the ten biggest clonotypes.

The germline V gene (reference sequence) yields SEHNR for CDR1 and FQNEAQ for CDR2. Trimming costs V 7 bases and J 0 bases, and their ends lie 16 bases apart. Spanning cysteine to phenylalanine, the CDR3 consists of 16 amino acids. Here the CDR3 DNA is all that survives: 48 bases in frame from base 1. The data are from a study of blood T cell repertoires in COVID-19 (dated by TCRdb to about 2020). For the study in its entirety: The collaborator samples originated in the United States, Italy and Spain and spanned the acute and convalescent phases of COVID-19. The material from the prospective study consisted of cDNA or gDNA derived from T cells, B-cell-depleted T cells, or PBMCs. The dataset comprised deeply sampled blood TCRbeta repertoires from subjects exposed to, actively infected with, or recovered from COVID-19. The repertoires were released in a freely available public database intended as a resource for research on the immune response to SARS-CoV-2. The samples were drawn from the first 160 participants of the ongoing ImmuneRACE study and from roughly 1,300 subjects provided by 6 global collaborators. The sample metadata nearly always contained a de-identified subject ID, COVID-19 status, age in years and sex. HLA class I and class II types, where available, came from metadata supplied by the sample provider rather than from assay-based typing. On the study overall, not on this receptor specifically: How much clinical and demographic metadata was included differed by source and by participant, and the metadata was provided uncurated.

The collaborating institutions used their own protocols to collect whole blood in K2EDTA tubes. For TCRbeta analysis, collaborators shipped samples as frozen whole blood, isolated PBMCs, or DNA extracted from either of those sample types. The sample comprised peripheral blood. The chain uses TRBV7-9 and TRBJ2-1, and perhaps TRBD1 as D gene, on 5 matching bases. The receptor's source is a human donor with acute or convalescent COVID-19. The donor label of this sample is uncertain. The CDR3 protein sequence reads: CASIPKDSASYNEQFF. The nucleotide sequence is TGTGCCAGCATCCCCAAAGACAGTGCCTCCTACAATGAGCAGTTCTTC.